This T cell receptor (beta chain) derives from a study of sequential checkpoint blockade in melanoma (dated by TCRdb to about 2019). At the level of the whole study: Using 1:1 randomization, the trial assigned patients either to first-line nivolumab followed by ipilimumab (arm A) or to ipilimumab followed by nivolumab (arm B). Maintenance nivolumab was given following each of the two trial sequences. Matched tumor biopsies were taken from roughly 21 patients before treatment and at week 13, after single-agent nivolumab (arm A) or ipilimumab (arm B). DNA from more than 75 melanoma tumor samples collected before treatment underwent TCRbeta immunosequencing. In roughly 85% of the matched pre- and post-treatment tumor biopsy pairs, both biopsies came from the same lesion. Results and caveats for the whole study, not just this receptor: Within-arm analyses of tumor T-cell fraction were limited by small sample sizes and reduced statistical power. The model for predicting response that combines TCR metrics with mutation burden needs to be validated in larger, independent patient cohorts. In the nivolumab-first arm (arm A), an association was found between pretreatment tumor TIL clonality and response (P = .04). Tumor T-cell fraction and clonality were correlated with PD-L1 staining and CD8+ T-cell counts, but not with mutational load. Clinical benefit was about 30 times more likely to be achieved by patients whose tumor T-cell fraction and clonality increased by week 13.

The sample's treatment or condition, from its label and the paper: randomized to nivolumab then ipilimumab (arm A) or the reverse (arm B). None of the patients in the trial had previously been given DNA-damaging chemotherapy. The samples were obtained from melanoma patients enrolled in CheckMate 064, an open-label, randomized phase II trial testing sequential checkpoint blockade. Genomic DNA from formalin-fixed paraffin-embedded (FFPE) tissue samples served as the input for tumor TCR sequencing. A word on this clone: No cognate antigen has been identified for it. The input lacks base qualities; no much larger clone sits a single base away.

TCRbeta CDR3 regions were immunosequenced from genomic DNA with the immunoSEQ Assay. Before high-throughput sequencing, genomic DNA was amplified using bias-controlled multiplex PCR. Regarding the original processing steps: To quantify the absolute abundance of each unique TCRbeta CDR3 region, the sequences were collapsed and filtered. Clonality was defined as 1 minus Pielou's evenness and was calculated using productive rearrangements only. Tumor T-cell fraction was calculated by normalizing TCRbeta template counts to usable DNA, which was estimated from several housekeeping genes. A previously published method was used to identify clones whose frequencies were significantly greater in on-treatment samples than in baseline samples. TCRdb retrieved this table from immuneACCESS and kept in-frame rearrangements only. Not all clones are present; in checked studies, unresolved V genes account for under half, and no reason is known for the remainder. The DNA was the basis for D and trimming; V, J and clone size are from that table. The table for this sample lists tens of thousands of clones; roughly 32% of them were counted only once. In total, the top ten clones hold approximately 1.5% of the sample.

According to the germline V gene, CDR1 reads SGHRS and CDR2 reads YFSETQ. The V end gives up 1 base and the J end 6 bases, leaving 1 base in the junction not matched to a gene. The CDR3 runs 14 residues from the cysteine to the phenylalanine. Only the CDR3 region is kept as DNA, spanning 42 bases read in frame from base 1. This specimen consisted of tumor tissue (inferred from file names), obtained from a patient given nivolumab and ipilimumab in sequence. The chain links TRBV5-1 with TRBJ2-1, and 10 junction bases match TRBD1. The TCR was taken from a human donor with melanoma. The nucleotide sequence is given as TGCGCCAGCAGCTTGTGGACAGGGGGCAATGAGCAGTTCTTC. This gives the protein CASSLWTGGNEQFF.